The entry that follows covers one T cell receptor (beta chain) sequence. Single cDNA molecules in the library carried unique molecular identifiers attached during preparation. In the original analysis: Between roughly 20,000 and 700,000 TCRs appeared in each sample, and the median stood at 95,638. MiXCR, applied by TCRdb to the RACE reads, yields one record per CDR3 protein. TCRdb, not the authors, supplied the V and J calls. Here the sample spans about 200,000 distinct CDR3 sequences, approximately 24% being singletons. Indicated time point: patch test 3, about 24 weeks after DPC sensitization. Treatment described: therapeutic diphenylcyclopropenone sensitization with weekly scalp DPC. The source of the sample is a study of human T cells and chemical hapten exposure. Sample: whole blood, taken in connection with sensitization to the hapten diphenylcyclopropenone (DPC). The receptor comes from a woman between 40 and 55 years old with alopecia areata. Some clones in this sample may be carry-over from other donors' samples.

The CDR3 sequence is CASSLQQQSYEQYF. DNA for the CDR3: TGTGCCAGCAGCTTACAACAGCAATCCTACGAGCAGTACTTC. The chain employs TRBV5-5 and TRBJ2-7; D uncertain. The V gene lost 2 bases and the J gene lost 1 base, with 10 bases spanning the gap. The CDR3 length is 14 residues. Looked up from germline, CDR1 is SGHKS and CDR2 is YYEKEE (reference sequence).